This record covers a single T cell receptor (beta chain). Its target is unknown. The data derive from a study of neurological immune-mediated disorders. Study-wide results and limits: Among 34 multiple sclerosis patients, phylogenetic grouping put the repertoires of 18 into a single related-CDR3 cluster, a possible signature.

TCRdb reanalysed the 5' RACE reads using MiXCR and keeps one entry per CDR3 protein. In the table there are over 75,000 distinct CDR3 sequences, almost 6% of which are singletons. Stated time point: longitudinal time-point 2. Stored at -80 C, 2 million PBMCs were the source of the unsorted libraries. V lost 7 bases to trimming and J lost 3 bases, with 10 bases between them. CDR3 length: 12 amino acids. The receptor comes from a woman in her fifties or sixties with multiple sclerosis. V is TRBV12-3 or TRBV12-4 and J is TRBJ2-7, with D unresolved. Sequenced: PBMCs. CDR3 in amino acids: CASTGPDYEQYF. CDR3 coding DNA: TGTGCCAGCACCGGGCCAGACTACGAGCAGTACTTC.